The present entry profiles one T cell receptor beta chain with its context. Its antigen is still unknown. Base qualities are missing; no much larger clone stands one base away. These data come from a study of human T cells and chemical hapten exposure (TCRdb year 2021). For the study in its entirety: For sensitization, 2% DPC in acetone was applied to a roughly 2 cm by roughly 2 cm area of upper inner arm skin. Blood samples were taken from patients before sensitization (week 0) and then at 2, 6 and about 24 weeks after DPC sensitization. Patch testing was performed on the upper back with Finn chambers containing 0.01% DPC, and the patch tests were scored after 6 days according to International Contact Dermatitis Research Group standards. Libraries were combined into a pool for sequencing, and differences in TCR yield between samples came mainly from small differences in library volumes within the pool. The mostly female patient cohort included alopecia areata with under or over 50% scalp involvement, alopecia totalis and alopecia universalis. Throughout the approximately 23-week study period, patients were also given weekly therapeutic DPC doses on the scalp. Blood for TCR sequencing was provided by twenty-nine alopecia patients at one to four time points (pre-sensitization, 2, 6 and 24 weeks). In alopecia patients, the study followed how the peripheral blood TCR repertoire changed in vivo over primary and secondary sensitization to diphenylcyclopropenone (DPC), a hapten. Here is what the overall study found, with its caveats: All patients had alopecia, a presumed autoimmune disease, so their immune response might differ from that of healthy individuals. Compared with pre-sensitization or healthy control sets, expanded TCRs formed significantly more large CDR3 similarity clusters, which is consistent with antigen-driven responses. DPC sensitization did not change the number of TCRs with a frequency above 1 in 1000, and there was no evidence of changes in global repertoire structure. Patch test score was positively correlated with the number of PT1 expanded TCRs, with significance at thresholds 8, 16 and 32 but not at 4. After repeated subsampling, changes were observed in the strength of the expansion versus patch-test correlation and in the threshold at which the correlation became significant.

Sample time point, as interpreted from the label and publication: patch test 2, 6 weeks after DPC sensitization. The label giving this sample's treatment or condition can be read as: therapeutic diphenylcyclopropenone sensitization with weekly scalp DPC. At each patch-test visit, blood was drawn before the patch test was applied. To be eligible, patients had to be aged 18 to 70, diagnosed with alopecia and judged suitable for DPC therapy, while pregnant patients were excluded. Total RNA was extracted from unfractionated whole blood collected in Tempus Blood RNA tubes. Receptor amplification or capture employed RACE. This sample was sequenced with a NextSeq 500. During library preparation, unique molecular identifiers were attached to individual cDNA molecules so that TCRs could be counted in a quantitative, reproducible way. From each blood RNA sample, both TCR alpha and TCR beta chains were sequenced. The study's processing was this. The median number of TCRs per sample was approximately 93,000, ranging from 23,224 to 690,600. The Decombinator software suite was used to annotate V, J and CDR3 in the TCR reads. Every sample was subsampled to the same number of TCRs (28,000) for the PS versus PT1 abundance plots. Expanded TCRs were defined as absent before sensitization and observed at least eight times at the 2-week time point. Through fastp at Q25 and MiXCR, TCRdb rebuilt clones from the public reads, retaining in-frame beta chains. When rows share a CDR3 protein, they turn into one entry using the most common DNA and genes. The V and J calls here are based on TCRdb, not the publication. Here the sample has approximately 95,000 distinct CDR3 sequences; over 10% occur a single time. Of the sample, roughly 3% falls within the top ten clones.

The V and J ends are trimmed by 10 bases and 0 bases, leaving 9 bases between them. The cysteine opens and the phenylalanine closes a CDR3 of 12 amino acids. The CDR3 DNA has 36 bases and is translated from base 1. The clonotype was recovered from a woman in her 40s with alopecia areata. Some clones in this sample may be carry-over from other donors' samples. The sequences come from whole blood, collected in connection with sensitization to the hapten diphenylcyclopropenone (DPC). The V gene is TRBV12-3 or TRBV12-4 and the J gene is TRBJ1-1; the D gene cannot be named for sure. This receptor has the CDR3 CATKGLNTEAFF. The DNA sequence reads TGTGCCACCAAAGGTCTGAACACTGAAGCTTTCTTT.